This entry lists 8 T cell receptor beta chains sequenced from one sample in a study of OX40 agonist ivuxolimab in advanced cancers. The assay was immunoSEQ multiplex PCR, and TCRdb's table has in-frame clones only and misses some. This table has about 85,000 clones, 65% to 90% appearing once. Sequenced material: CD4+ or CD8+ T cells sorted from blood, taken in a trial of the OX40 agonist ivuxolimab. The origin of the receptors is an adult with an advanced solid tumor such as melanoma, head and neck, liver or kidney cancer.

The chain uses TRBV9 and TRBJ1-2, with unresolved D. V dropped 3 bases and J dropped 3 bases, with 21 bases sitting between them. This CDR3 has 17 amino acids. Germline lookup yields CDR1 SGDLS and CDR2 YYNGEE. The CDR3 DNA reads TGTGCCAGCAGCGCCCCCTCGGGGATCAGTCGGGACTATGGCTACACCTTC. The encoded protein is CASSAPSGISRDYGYTF. The full variable domain, rest sourced from reference TRBV9 and TRBJ1-2, is DSGVTQTPKHLITATGQRVTLRCSPRSGDLSVYWYQQSLDQGLQFLIQYYNGEERAKGNILERFSAQQFPDLHSELNLSSLELGDSALYFCASSAPSGISRDYGYTFGSGTRLTVV.

This sequence joins TRBV7-9 and TRBJ2-5; D not certain. The ends were cut back, 8 bases at V and 0 bases at J, with 7 bases in the middle. The CDR3 is 12 residues long. The germline V gene has CDR1 SEHNR and CDR2 FQNEAQ (reference sequence). CDR3 in DNA: TGTGCCAGCGGGCCCCACCAAGAGACCCAGTACTTC. Its protein is CASGPHQETQYF.

The V call is TRBV4-1, the J call TRBJ2-5; D gene ambiguous. CDR1 MGHRA and CDR2 YSYEKL come from the germline V gene. CDR3 length: 14 residues. V gave up 0 bases and J gave up 3 bases, with 8 bases separating them. CDR3 in DNA: TGCGCCAGCAGCCAAGAGGATGGGGAAGAGACCCAGTACTTC. This translates into CASSQEDGEETQYF.

This chain connects TRBV5-1 to TRBJ1-1; 7 bases line up with TRBD1. The junction had 6 bases not matched to a gene; V was cut back by 0 bases and J by 4 bases. Per the germline V gene, CDR1 is SGHRS and CDR2 is YFSETQ. This CDR3 has 15 amino acids. The CDR3 coding sequence is TGCGCCAGCAGCTTGGCGGGGGACAGTATCACTGAAGCTTTCTTT. Protein sequence: CASSLAGDSITEAFF.

The chain uses TRBV6-1 and TRBJ1-6, with 9 bases aligning to TRBD1. J was trimmed by 7 bases and V by 4 bases; bases with no gene match: 11. Looked up from germline, CDR1 is MNHNS and CDR2 is SASEGT. The CDR3 runs 17 residues. For the CDR3, the DNA is TGTGCCAGCAGTGCGTTCTCCCCCGGACAGGGGAATTCACCCCTCCACTTT. It codes for CASSAFSPGQGNSPLHF.

The J gene is TRBJ1-2, the V gene TRBV14, with TRBD1 identical over 7 bases. J gave up 4 bases and V 4 bases, and 6 bases lay outside the gene matches. This CDR3 has 14 amino acids. CDR1 is SGHDN, CDR2 FVKESK, per germline. The chain's CDR3 is CASSPYRGGYGYTF. The CDR3 DNA sequence: TGTGCCAGCAGCCCCTACAGGGGTGGCTATGGCTACACCTTC. The full variable domain, its missing parts supplied by reference TRBV14 and TRBJ1-2, is EAGVTQFPSHSVIEKGQTVTLRCDPISGHDNLYWYRRVMGKEIKFLLHFVKESKQDESGMPNNRFLAERTGGTYSTLKVQPAELEDSGVYFCASSPYRGGYGYTFGSGTRLTVV.

A single count supports this clone. The gene calls are TRBV9 and TRBJ2-5, with D perhaps given as TRBD1 or TRBD2 (6 bases each). The J call may be faulty, since TRBJ2-7 better matches the DNA end. This CDR3 has 16 amino acids. CDR1 and CDR2 from the germline V gene are SGDLS and YYNGEE. CDR3 coding DNA: TGTGCCAGCAGCGTGACGGACGGAGGGGGCTCCTACGAGCAGTACTTC. Its translation: CASSVTDGGGSYEQYF.

This rearrangement joins TRBV18 to TRBJ1-1, with TRBD1 matching 9 bases. V shed 3 bases, J shed 7 bases, and the junction held 18 bases outside the gene matches. This CDR3 has 18 residues. Per germline, CDR1 KGHSH and CDR2 LQKENI. The CDR3 sequence is CASSPARSKGQGRNEAFF. CDR3 nucleotide sequence: TGTGCCAGCTCACCGGCTCGGAGTAAGGGACAGGGCAGAAATGAAGCTTTCTTT.